The rows below give T cell receptor beta chains drawn from one sample of a study of cytotoxic CD8 clonotypes in ibrutinib-treated CLL. Clones were sequenced by immunoSEQ multiplex PCR, and TCRdb holds only the in-frame ones, with some missing. The sample holds roughly 150,000 clones, roughly four fifths seen once. Sample: PBMCs, taken after 24 months of ibrutinib treatment. The source of these receptors is a human donor with chronic lymphocytic leukemia. CDR3s include the opening cysteine and the closing phenylalanine or tryptophan. A D gene is named only where the DNA matches it firmly. Some rows mark clone size as missing; the rest say once, few, many or name a class of expanded clone.

size	J	V	D	DNA	CDR3
-	TRBJ1-5	TRBV6-1	-	TGTGCCAGCAGTGAAAGTTTCGGCGGCAATCAGCCCCAGCATTTT	CASSESFGGNQPQHF
-	TRBJ2-3	TRBV9	TRBD2	TGTGCCAGCAGCGAGCGGGGGGCGGGTGGAGATACGCAGTATTTT	CASSERGAGGDTQYF
-	TRBJ1-4	TRBV6-5	-	TGTGCCAGCAGTCCAAACAGGGAACATGAAAAACTGTTTTTT	CASSPNREHEKLFF
-	TRBJ1-2	TRBV9	-	TGTGCCAGCAGCGTAGACGTCGAGTTTAGCTATGGCTACACCTTC	CASSVDVEFSYGYTF
-	TRBJ1-5	TRBV2	-	TGTGCCAGCAGTGACAGGGGCAATCAGCCCCAGCATTTT	CASSDRGNQPQHF
few	TRBJ2-7	TRBV18	-	TGTGCCAGCTCACCAGGGACGGGCGAGCAGTACTTC	CASSPGTGEQYF
once	TRBJ2-2	TRBV19	TRBD1	TGTGCCAGTTCGGACAGGGGGAACACCGGGGAGCTGTTTTTT	CASSDRGNTGELFF
few	TRBJ2-7	TRBV7-6	TRBD1	TGTGCCAGCAGCCCTAGAGGGGCCGGGACAGGGAGCTCCTACGAGCAGTACTTC	CASSPRGAGTGSSYEQYF
once	TRBJ1-4	TRBV7-2	-	TGTGCCAGCAGCTTAGATTTAGCAACTAATGAAAAACTGTTTTTT	CASSLDLATNEKLFF
-	TRBJ2-3	TRBV2	-	TGTGCCAGCAGAGACACAGGGATTGGTGATACGCAGTATTTT	CASRDTGIGDTQYF
once	TRBJ2-7	TRBV5-5	-	TGTGCCAGCAGCTTGGGCAGGTCCTACGAGCAGTACTTC	CASSLGRSYEQYF
-	TRBJ2-2	TRBV11-1	-	TGTGCCACAGCGCTGGGGGTATCGGCCGGGGAGCTGTTTTTT	CATALGVSAGELFF
-	TRBJ2-7	TRBV4-2	TRBD2	TGTGCCAGCAGCCAAGTAATCGGAATTAGCGGGAAGTACGAGCAGTACTTC	CASSQVIGISGKYEQYF
-	TRBJ2-5	TRBV19	TRBD2	TGTGCCAGTAGTGGACAGGCAACGACTAGCGGGAGGTTTCAAGAGACCCAGTACTTC	CASSGQATTSGRFQETQYF
-	TRBJ2-5	TRBV7-7	-	TGTGCTAGTTCCAGGGGCTTCAGGGAGACCCAGTACTTC	CASSRGFRETQYF
-	TRBJ2-3	TRBV19	-	TGTGCCAGTAGTCCTCTTTGGGGAGGCACAGATACGCAGTATTTT	CASSPLWGGTDTQYF
-	TRBJ1-1	TRBV30	-	TGTGCCTGGAGTCTAACAGCCCTTGAAGCTTTCTTT	CAWSLTALEAFF
-	TRBJ2-5	TRBV6-5	-	TGTGCCAGCAGTTACTCCGGGTACCAAGAGACCCAGTACTTC	CASSYSGYQETQYF
-	TRBJ2-3	TRBV7-2	TRBD2	TGTGCCAGCGGCGTCTCGGGAGGGCCATCAGATACGCAGTATTTT	CASGVSGGPSDTQYF
-	TRBJ1-5	TRBV18	TRBD1	TGTGCCAGCTCACCGGGACAGGCCATCAATCAGCCCCAGCATTTT	CASSPGQAINQPQHF
-	TRBJ2-5	TRBV28	-	TGTGCCAGCACCAAAATAGGGGGGTTTTGGGAGACCCAGTACTTC	CASTKIGGFWETQYF
-	TRBJ1-1	TRBV19	-	TGTGCCAGCGTTGGCATTACGGGCACTGAAGCTTTCTTT	CASVGITGTEAFF